This T cell receptor beta chain was found in a study of cytomegalovirus exposure and HLA in healthy donors. PCR used 60 Vbeta primers and 13 Jbeta primers. Sequencing used immunoSEQ multiplex PCR; TCRdb keeps in-frame clones, though not all of them. This sample's clone table lists roughly 34,000 clones. The ends lost 2 bases at V and 2 bases at J; junction bases unmatched: 9. The germline V gene encodes CDR1 MDHEN and CDR2 SYDVKM. This CDR3 has 16 residues. The material sequenced was PBMCs. The rearrangement uses TRBV28 and TRBJ2-7; 7 bases agree with TRBD2. The TCR originated in a man aged 40-49 years in good health and CMV-seronegative. CDR3 sequence (DNA): TGTGCCAGCAGTTTAGGGCCGCCCGGACTAGCCTACGAGCAGTACTTC. Encoded protein: CASSLGPPGLAYEQYF.